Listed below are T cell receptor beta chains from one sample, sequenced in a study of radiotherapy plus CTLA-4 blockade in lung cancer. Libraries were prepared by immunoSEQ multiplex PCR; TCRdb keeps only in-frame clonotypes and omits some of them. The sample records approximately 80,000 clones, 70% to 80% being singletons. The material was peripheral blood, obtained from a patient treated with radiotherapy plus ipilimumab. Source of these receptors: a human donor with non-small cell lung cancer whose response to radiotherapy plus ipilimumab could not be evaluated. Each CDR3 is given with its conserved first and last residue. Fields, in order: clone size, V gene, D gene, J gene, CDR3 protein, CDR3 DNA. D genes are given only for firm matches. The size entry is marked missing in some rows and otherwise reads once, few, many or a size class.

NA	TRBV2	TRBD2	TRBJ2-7	CASTRLGLPTYEQYF	TGTGCCAGCACAAGGCTGGGACTACCAACCTACGAGCAGTACTTC
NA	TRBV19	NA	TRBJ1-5	CASSIGQANNQPQHF	TGTGCCAGTAGTATAGGACAGGCCAACAATCAGCCCCAGCATTTT
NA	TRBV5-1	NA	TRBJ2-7	CASRRGMNEQYF	TGCGCCAGCAGGAGAGGGATGAACGAGCAGTACTTC
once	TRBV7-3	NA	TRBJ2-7	CASSFEEGDGEQYF	TGTGCCAGCAGCTTCGAAGAGGGGGACGGCGAGCAGTACTTC
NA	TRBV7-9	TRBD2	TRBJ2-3	CASSLGRLADTDTQYF	TGTGCCAGCAGCTTAGGAAGACTAGCGGACACAGATACGCAGTATTTT
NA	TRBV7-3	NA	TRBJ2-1	CASSLTRPPGNEQFF	TGTGCCAGCAGCTTAACCAGACCCCCAGGCAATGAGCAGTTCTTC
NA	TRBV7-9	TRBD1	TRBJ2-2	CASSWDRGPGELFF	TGTGCCAGCAGCTGGGACAGGGGGCCCGGGGAGCTGTTTTTT
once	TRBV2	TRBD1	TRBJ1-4	CAKRGQQNEKLFF	TGTGCCAAAAGGGGACAGCAAAATGAAAAACTGTTTTTT
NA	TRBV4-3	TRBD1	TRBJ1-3	CASSQDNRGYTIYF	TGCGCCAGCAGCCAAGATAACAGGGGGTACACCATATATTTT
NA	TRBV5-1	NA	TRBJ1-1	CASSLRRGINTEAFF	TGCGCCAGCAGCTTGAGGCGGGGGATCAACACTGAAGCTTTCTTT
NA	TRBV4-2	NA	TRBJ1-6	CASSQGGQNSPLHF	TGTGCCAGCAGCCAAGGTGGACAGAATTCACCCCTCCACTTT
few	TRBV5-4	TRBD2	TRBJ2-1	CASSLARGSNNEQFF	TGTGCCAGCAGCTTGGCGCGGGGGAGTAACAATGAGCAGTTCTTC
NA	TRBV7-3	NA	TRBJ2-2	CASSLGSPGTGELFF	TGTGCCAGCAGCTTAGGGTCCCCAGGCACCGGGGAGCTGTTTTTT
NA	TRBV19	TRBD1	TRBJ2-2	CASSRTTGAPTGELFF	TGTGCCAGTAGTAGAACTACAGGGGCACCCACCGGGGAGCTGTTTTTT
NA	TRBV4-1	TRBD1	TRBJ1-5	CASSRTRSGQQDSNQPQHF	TGCGCCAGCAGCCGCACAAGATCGGGACAGCAAGATAGCAATCAGCCCCAGCATTTT
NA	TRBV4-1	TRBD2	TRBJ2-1	CASSQRGDWNEQFF	TGCGCCAGCAGCCAACGGGGGGACTGGAATGAGCAGTTCTTC
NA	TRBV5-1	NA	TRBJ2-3	CASSLAQGTDTQYF	TGCGCCAGCAGCTTGGCCCAGGGCACAGATACGCAGTATTTT
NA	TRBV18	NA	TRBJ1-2	CASSPLEGSLPYTF	TGTGCCAGCTCACCACTCGAGGGTTCTCTCCCCTACACCTTC
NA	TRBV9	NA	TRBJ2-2	CASSGIEVGELFF	TGTGCCAGCAGCGGAATAGAGGTCGGAGAGCTGTTTTTT
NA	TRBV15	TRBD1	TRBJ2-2	CATSSTGGSTGELFF	TGTGCCACCAGCAGCACAGGGGGCTCCACCGGGGAGCTGTTTTTT
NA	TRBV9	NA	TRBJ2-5	CASSVDGPETQYF	TGTGCCAGCAGCGTTGATGGCCCTGAGACCCAGTACTTC
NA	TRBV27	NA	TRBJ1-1	CASSHTGNTEAFF	TGTGCCAGCAGCCACACAGGGAACACTGAAGCTTTCTTT
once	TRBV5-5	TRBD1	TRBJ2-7	CASSPSGTGSYEQYF	TGTGCCAGCAGCCCGTCCGGGACAGGCTCCTACGAGCAGTACTTC
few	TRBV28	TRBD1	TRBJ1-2	CASSSPRGGEDGYTF	TGTGCCAGCAGCTCCCCGCGAGGGGGCGAGGATGGCTACACCTTC
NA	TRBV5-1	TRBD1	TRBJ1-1	CASSSQGGSGEAFF	TGCGCCAGCAGCTCTCAGGGGGGATCGGGTGAAGCTTTCTTT
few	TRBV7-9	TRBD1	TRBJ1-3	CASSSGQGAGNTIYF	TGTGCCAGCAGCTCGGGACAGGGAGCGGGAAACACCATATATTTT
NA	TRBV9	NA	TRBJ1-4	CASSEGGRLSEKLFF	TGTGCCAGCAGCGAGGGTGGGAGGCTGAGTGAAAAACTGTTTTTT
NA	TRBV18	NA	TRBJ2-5	CASSHLGGRVETQYF	TGTGCCAGCTCACATCTTGGCGGCAGGGTGGAGACCCAGTACTTC
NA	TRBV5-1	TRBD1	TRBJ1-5	CASSAGTENQPQHF	TGCGCCAGCAGCGCCGGGACAGAGAATCAGCCCCAGCATTTT
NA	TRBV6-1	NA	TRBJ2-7	CASYEWGHEQYF	TGTGCCAGCTACGAATGGGGCCACGAGCAGTACTTC
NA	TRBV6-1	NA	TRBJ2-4	CASSPQPSESIQYF	TGTGCCAGCAGCCCACAGCCTTCTGAGAGCATTCAGTACTTC
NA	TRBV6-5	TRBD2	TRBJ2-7	CASSYSRGAYEQYF	TGTGCCAGCAGTTACTCCCGGGGGGCCTACGAGCAGTACTTC
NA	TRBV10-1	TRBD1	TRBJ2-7	CASSDRDRAPYEQYF	TGCGCCAGCAGTGACCGGGACAGGGCTCCCTACGAGCAGTACTTC
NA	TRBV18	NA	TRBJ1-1	CASSPPSEGTEAFF	TGTGCCAGCTCACCACCTTCTGAGGGTACGGAAGCTTTCTTT
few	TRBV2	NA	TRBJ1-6	CASSEDIRDSPLHF	TGTGCCAGCAGTGAGGACATTCGGGATTCACCCCTCCACTTT